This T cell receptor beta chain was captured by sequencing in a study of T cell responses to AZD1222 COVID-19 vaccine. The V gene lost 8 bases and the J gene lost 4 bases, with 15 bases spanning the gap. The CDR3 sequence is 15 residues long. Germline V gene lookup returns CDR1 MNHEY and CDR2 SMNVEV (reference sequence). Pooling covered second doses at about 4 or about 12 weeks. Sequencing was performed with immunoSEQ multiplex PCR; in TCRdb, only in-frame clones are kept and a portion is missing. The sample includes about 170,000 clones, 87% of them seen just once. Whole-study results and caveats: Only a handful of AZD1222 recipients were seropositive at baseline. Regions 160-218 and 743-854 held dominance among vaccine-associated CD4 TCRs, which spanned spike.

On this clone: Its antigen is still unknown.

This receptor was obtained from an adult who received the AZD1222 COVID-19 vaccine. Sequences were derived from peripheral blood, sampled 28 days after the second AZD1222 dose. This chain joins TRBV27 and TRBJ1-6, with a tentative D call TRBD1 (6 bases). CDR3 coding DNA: TGTGCCAGCGGTAGGAGGGGGGATTATAATTCACCCCTCCACTTT. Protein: CASGRRGDYNSPLHF.